This T cell receptor beta chain came from a study of T cell responses to AZD1222 COVID-19 vaccine. Points from the study as a whole: Among the donors, most were white British and more were female, and clonal diversity was possibly underestimated.

Using immunoSEQ multiplex PCR, the repertoire was profiled, and TCRdb retains in-frame clones only, with some absent. The repertoire consists of 150,000 to 200,000 clones, with around 90% occurring once and the leading ten covering about 3%. In regard to this clone: The antigen is unknown.

Here the sequenced sample was peripheral blood, taken on day 0 of AZD1222 vaccination. The sequence was collected from an adult in good health.

This CDR3 reads CASSLDTDTQYF. DNA for the CDR3: TGTGCCAGCAGCTTGGACACAGATACGCAGTATTTT. The chain joins TRBV5-5 to TRBJ2-3; D not resolved. The V gene lost 0 bases and the J gene lost 2 bases, with 1 base spanning the gap. CDR3 size: 12 residues. Germline loops: CDR1 SGHKS, CDR2 YYEKEE (reference sequence).